This TCR beta chain was captured in a study of blood T cell repertoires in COVID-19. Study details: The United States, Italy and Spain supplied acute and convalescent COVID-19 samples.

CDR3 length: 15 amino acids. V dropped 0 bases and J dropped 2 bases, with 11 bases sitting between them. The germline CDR1 and CDR2 sequences are MNHNY and SVGAGI (reference sequence). In the source study's methods: Quantification of nucleated cells was approximated via reference gene primer amplification. Some clones are missing from TCRdb's copy, which holds only in-frame ones; the method was immunoSEQ multiplex PCR. V, J and clone size are taken as reported in that table, and D and trimming were inferred from the DNA itself. The sample yields tens of thousands of clones, around 83% seen once. This rearrangement joins TRBV6-6 to TRBJ2-7; perhaps TRBD2 as D (5 bases). The sample was peripheral blood. This receptor was obtained from a man between 65 and 85 years old with acute or convalescent COVID-19. CDR3: CASSYSGDKAYEQYF. CDR3 DNA: TGTGCCAGCAGTTACTCGGGAGACAAAGCCTACGAGCAGTACTTC.